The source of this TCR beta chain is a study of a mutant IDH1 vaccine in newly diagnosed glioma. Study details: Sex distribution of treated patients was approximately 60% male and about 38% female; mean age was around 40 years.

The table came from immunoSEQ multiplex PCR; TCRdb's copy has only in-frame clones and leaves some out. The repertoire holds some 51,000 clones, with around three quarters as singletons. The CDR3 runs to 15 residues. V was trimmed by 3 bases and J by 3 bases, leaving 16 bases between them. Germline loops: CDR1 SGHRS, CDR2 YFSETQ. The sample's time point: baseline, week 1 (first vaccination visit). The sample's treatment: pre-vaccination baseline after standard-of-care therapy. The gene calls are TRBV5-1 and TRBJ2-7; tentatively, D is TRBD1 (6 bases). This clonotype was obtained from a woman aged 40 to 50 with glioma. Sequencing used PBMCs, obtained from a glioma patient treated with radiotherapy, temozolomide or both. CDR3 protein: CASSSQWDIYYEQYF. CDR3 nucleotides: TGCGCCAGCAGCTCCCAGTGGGACATTTACTACGAGCAGTACTTC.